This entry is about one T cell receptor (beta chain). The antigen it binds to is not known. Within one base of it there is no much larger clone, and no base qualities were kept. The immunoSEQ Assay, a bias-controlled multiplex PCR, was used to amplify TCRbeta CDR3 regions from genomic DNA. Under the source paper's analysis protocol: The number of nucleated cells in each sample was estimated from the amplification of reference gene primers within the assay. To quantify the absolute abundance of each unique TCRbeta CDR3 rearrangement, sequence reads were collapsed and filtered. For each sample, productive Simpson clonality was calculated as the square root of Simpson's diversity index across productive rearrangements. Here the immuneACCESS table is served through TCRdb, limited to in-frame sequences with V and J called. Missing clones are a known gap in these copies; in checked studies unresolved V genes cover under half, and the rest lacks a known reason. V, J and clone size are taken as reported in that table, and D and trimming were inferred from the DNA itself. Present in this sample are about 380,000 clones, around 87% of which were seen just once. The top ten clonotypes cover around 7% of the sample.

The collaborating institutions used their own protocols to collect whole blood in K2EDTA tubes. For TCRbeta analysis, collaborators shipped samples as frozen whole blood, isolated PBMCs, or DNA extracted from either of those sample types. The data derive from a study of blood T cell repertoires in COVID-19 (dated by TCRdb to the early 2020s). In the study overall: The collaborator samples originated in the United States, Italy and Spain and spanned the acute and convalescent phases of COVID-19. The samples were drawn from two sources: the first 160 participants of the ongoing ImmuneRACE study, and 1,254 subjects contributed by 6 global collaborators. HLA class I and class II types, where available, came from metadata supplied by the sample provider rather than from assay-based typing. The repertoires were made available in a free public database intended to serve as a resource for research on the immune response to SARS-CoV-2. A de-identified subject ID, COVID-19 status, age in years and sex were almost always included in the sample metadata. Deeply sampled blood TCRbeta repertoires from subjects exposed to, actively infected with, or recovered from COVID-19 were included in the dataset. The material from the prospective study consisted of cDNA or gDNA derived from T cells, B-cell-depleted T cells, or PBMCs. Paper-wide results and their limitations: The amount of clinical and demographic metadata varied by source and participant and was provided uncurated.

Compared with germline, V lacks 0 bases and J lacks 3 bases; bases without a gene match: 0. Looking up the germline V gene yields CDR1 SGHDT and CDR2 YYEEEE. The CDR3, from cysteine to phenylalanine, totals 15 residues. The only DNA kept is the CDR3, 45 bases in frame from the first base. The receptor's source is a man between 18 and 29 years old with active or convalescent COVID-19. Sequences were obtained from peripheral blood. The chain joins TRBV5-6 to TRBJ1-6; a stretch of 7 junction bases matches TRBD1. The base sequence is TGTGCCAGCAGCTTGGGGACAGGCTATAATTCACCCCTCCACTTT. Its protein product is CASSLGTGYNSPLHF.